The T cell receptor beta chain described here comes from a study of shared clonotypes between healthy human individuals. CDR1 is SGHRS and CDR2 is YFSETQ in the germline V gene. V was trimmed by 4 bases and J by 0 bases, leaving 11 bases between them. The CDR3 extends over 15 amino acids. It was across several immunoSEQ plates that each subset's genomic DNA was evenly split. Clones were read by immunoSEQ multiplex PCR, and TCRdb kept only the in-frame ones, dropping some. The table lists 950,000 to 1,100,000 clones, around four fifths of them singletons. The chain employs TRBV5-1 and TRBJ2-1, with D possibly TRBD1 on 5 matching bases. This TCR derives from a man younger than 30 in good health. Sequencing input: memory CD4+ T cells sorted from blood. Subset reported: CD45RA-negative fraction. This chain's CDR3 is CASSGDSFSYNEQFF. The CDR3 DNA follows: TGCGCCAGCAGCGGAGACAGTTTCTCCTACAATGAGCAGTTCTTC.